These 2 T cell receptor beta chains were all obtained from the same sample, sequenced in a study of blood T cell repertoires in COVID-19. Sequenced by immunoSEQ multiplex PCR; TCRdb stores in-frame clones only, minus some. This sample carries 34,000 or so clones, roughly 90% of them seen once, and the ten largest clones take approximately 1.9%. Sequencing input: peripheral blood. These receptors all stem from a man in his forties or fifties with active or convalescent COVID-19.

The chain joins TRBV4-3 to TRBJ2-7; 9 bases match TRBD2. The CDR3 has 14 amino acids. J lost 5 bases, V lost 2 bases, and 4 bases had no gene match. CDR1 is LGHNA and CDR2 is YSLEER in the germline V gene. The CDR3 reads CASSQPGLANEQYF. The CDR3 bases are TGCGCCAGCAGCCAACCGGGACTAGCAAACGAGCAGTACTTC.

The chain has TRBV5-5 and TRBJ1-1; D may be TRBD1 (6 bases). Trimming removed 4 bases at V and 3 bases at J, with 25 bases between. Germline V gives CDR1 SGHKS, CDR2 YYEKEE (reference sequence). This CDR3 has 18 amino acids. The DNA of the CDR3 is TGTGCCAGCAGCAGTCGGCCGGGACAACAAGGACAGTACACTGAAGCTTTCTTT. Encoded protein: CASSSRPGQQGQYTEAFF.